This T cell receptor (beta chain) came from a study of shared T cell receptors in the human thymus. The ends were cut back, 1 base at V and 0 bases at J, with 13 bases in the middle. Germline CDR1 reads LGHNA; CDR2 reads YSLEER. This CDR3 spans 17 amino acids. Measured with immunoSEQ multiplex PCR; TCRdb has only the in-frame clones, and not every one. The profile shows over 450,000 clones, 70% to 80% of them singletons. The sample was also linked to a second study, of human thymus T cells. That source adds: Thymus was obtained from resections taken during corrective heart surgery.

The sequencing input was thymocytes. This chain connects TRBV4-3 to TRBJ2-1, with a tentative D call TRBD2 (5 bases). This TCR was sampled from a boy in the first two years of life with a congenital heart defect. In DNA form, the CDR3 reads TGCGCCAGCAGCCAAGTCCAGGAGGAACGCTCCTACAATGAGCAGTTCTTC. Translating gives CASSQVQEERSYNEQFF.